Given below is one T cell receptor (beta chain) in context. TCRdb's table, derived via immunoSEQ multiplex PCR, lists solely in-frame clones and lacks some. The sample carries roughly 19,000 clones, 75% to 90% recorded once. The germline gives CDR1 LNHDA, CDR2 SQIVND (reference sequence). J was trimmed by 2 bases and V by 5 bases; bases with no gene match: 6. CDR3 size: 15 residues. These data belong to a study of T cells in tuberculosis. At study entry, adolescents had tuberculin skin tests and IGRA screening. The TCR was taken from a donor between 10 and 35 years old with latent tuberculosis or without tuberculosis infection. This chain joins TRBV19 and TRBJ1-5; 7 bases are shared with TRBD1. The sequencing input was PBMCs. This chain's CDR3 is CASSEGAWGNQPQHF. CDR3 in DNA: TGTGCCAGTAGTGAGGGGGCCTGGGGCAATCAGCCCCAGCATTTT.